These T cell receptor beta chains were read from a single sample in a study of cytomegalovirus exposure and HLA in healthy donors. The data were produced by immunoSEQ multiplex PCR, yet TCRdb's version contains in-frame clones alone and is incomplete. The sample lists over 150,000 clones; about 75% were seen once. The sequencing input was PBMCs. The source of these receptors is a woman between 45 and 65 years old in good health and CMV-seropositive. The CDR3 runs from the conserved cysteine through the conserved F or W. Fields, in order: V gene, CDR3 protein.

V gene: TRBV5-1
CDR3 protein: CASSSLPLSEQYF

V gene: TRBV10-3
CDR3 protein: CAISAGNYGYTF

V gene: TRBV30
CDR3 protein: CAWRVGTGNSPLHF

V gene: TRBV7-4
CDR3 protein: CASSLASRGRWNQPQHF

V gene: TRBV18
CDR3 protein: CASSQLPGQGPSNYGYTF

V gene: TRBV2
CDR3 protein: CASSEEGREEETQYF

V gene: TRBV7-6
CDR3 protein: CASSPTGADLTFF

V gene: TRBV5-1
CDR3 protein: CASSRGGTSTTDTQYF

V gene: TRBV6-5
CDR3 protein: CASSSFGTGADQPQHF

V gene: TRBV19
CDR3 protein: CASSIRYGTPSNTEAFF

V gene: TRBV2
CDR3 protein: CASSVRQGLRNEQFF

V gene: TRBV25-1
CDR3 protein: CASRETGGDGYTF

V gene: TRBV2
CDR3 protein: CASSDARLGSNQPQHF

V gene: TRBV5-1
CDR3 protein: CASSLTSGGTTYNEQFF

V gene: TRBV4-1
CDR3 protein: CASSPRQRGTQETQYF